The 29 T cell receptor beta chains in this list originate from one sample, sequenced in a study of T cell responses to AZD1222 COVID-19 vaccine. Some clones are missing from TCRdb's copy, which holds only in-frame ones; the method was immunoSEQ multiplex PCR. The sample holds 120,000 or so clones, over 70% seen once. The specimen was peripheral blood, collected on day 0 of AZD1222 vaccination. The source of these receptors is an adult in good health.

This chain links TRBV7-2 with TRBJ1-2; 10 bases agree with TRBD1. Germline-derived CDR1 and CDR2 are SGHTA and FQGNSA. There are 15 residues in the CDR3. With 0 bases clipped from V and 4 bases from J, the junction kept 2 bases outside the gene matches. CDR3 DNA sequence: TGTGCCAGCAGCTTAGCGACAGGGGGCGTCTATGGCTACACCTTC. Translating gives CASSLATGGVYGYTF.

This chain joins TRBV3-1 (or the pseudogene TRBV3-2) and TRBJ1-5, with a possible D match to TRBD1 (5 bases). CDR1 is LGHDT and CDR2 is YNNKEL in the germline V gene (reference sequence). This CDR3 contains 18 residues. V gave up 0 bases and J gave up 2 bases, with 17 bases separating them. The CDR3 DNA sequence: TGTGCCAGCAGCCAAGAAGGTGGGGGGGATTCTCGCAATCAGCCCCAGCATTTT. Its translation: CASSQEGGGDSRNQPQHF.

The rearrangement uses TRBV7-9 and TRBJ2-7; perhaps TRBD2 as D (5 bases). The V and J ends lost 1 base and 5 bases respectively, with 12 bases between them. Germline V lookup: CDR1 SEHNR, CDR2 FQNEAQ (reference sequence). The CDR3 spans 14 residues. The CDR3 region is CASSLGGRNDEQYF. The CDR3 DNA reads as TGTGCCAGCAGCTTAGGAGGGAGAAACGACGAGCAGTACTTC. Full variable domain (missing parts from reference TRBV7-9 and TRBJ2-7): DTGVSQNPRHKITKRGQNVTFRCDPISEHNRLYWYRQTLGQGPEFLTYFQNEAQLEKSRLLSDRFSAERPKGSFSTLEIQRTEQGDSAMYLCASSLGGRNDEQYFGPGTRLTVT.

This sequence joins TRBV5-1 and TRBJ2-2; TRBD2 matches at 9 bases. CDR3 length: 15 residues. Per germline, CDR1 SGHRS and CDR2 YFSETQ. V was clipped by 4 bases and J by 4 bases; unmatched bases: 5. CDR3 DNA sequence: TGCGCCAGCAGCCTTAGCGGGGGATCCACCGGGGAGCTGTTTTTT. The encoded protein is CASSLSGGSTGELFF.

The CDR3 sequence: CASTDRAGVEKLFF. In nucleotides, the CDR3 is TGTGCCAGTACCGACCGGGCCGGGGTTGAAAAACTGTTTTTT. V gene TRBV19 combines with J gene TRBJ1-4; the D is unclear. V lost 7 bases to trimming and J lost 7 bases, with 16 bases between them. Germline values: CDR1 LNHDA, CDR2 SQIVND (reference sequence). The CDR3 spans 14 residues.

The rearrangement uses TRBV14 and TRBJ2-7; D is uncertain. This CDR3 is built from 15 residues. Trimming pared 0 bases from V and 7 bases from J, leaving 16 bases between. The germline CDR1 and CDR2 sequences are SGHDN and FVKESK. CDR3 sequence (DNA): TGTGCCAGCAGCCAAGATGAGCTACCTCTAGAAGAGCAGTACTTC. This gives the protein CASSQDELPLEEQYF.

As regards this clone: Other DNA sequences of this sample code for an identical CDR3. J is TRBJ2-7 and V is TRBV28; a weak D match, TRBD2 (5 bases). Germline lookup yields CDR1 MDHEN and CDR2 SYDVKM. The CDR3 loop spans 14 amino acids. Trimming took 2 bases from V and 0 from J, leaving 8 bases between them. The CDR3 DNA follows: TGTGCCAGCAGTTTAAGCGGTAGCTCCTACGAGCAGTACTTC. Amino acids: CASSLSGSSYEQYF.

The rearrangement joins TRBV10-1 to TRBJ2-3; the D gene is possibly TRBD1 (6 bases). The CDR3 consists of 14 residues. Germline assignment: CDR1 WNHNN and CDR2 SYGVQD (reference sequence). The germline V and J ends were trimmed by 5 bases and 6 bases, with 15 bases remaining between them. CDR3 residues: CASSWQGQRDTQYF. In DNA, the CDR3 is TGCGCCAGCAGTTGGCAGGGGCAAAGGGATACGCAGTATTTT.

The V gene is TRBV5-1, the J gene TRBJ2-7; 10 bases are shared with TRBD2. The germline CDR1 and CDR2 sequences are SGHRS and YFSETQ. This CDR3 has 14 amino acids. V trimming: 2 bases; J trimming: 4 bases; junction bases outside the gene matches: 3. CDR3 nucleotides: TGCGCCAGCAGCTTCATGACTAGCGGGTACGAGCAGTACTTC. Protein product: CASSFMTSGYEQYF.

A word on this clone: The germline gene is not matched at one end of the junction; a read error may be the cause. The chain joins TRBV7-7 to TRBJ2-2, with 8 bases aligning to TRBD2. CDR1 and CDR2 from the germline V gene are SSHAT and FNYEAQ (reference sequence). The CDR3 is 17 amino acids. The CDR3 DNA sequence: TGTGCTAGCAGCTTAGGCCCGAGCGGGGGGAACACCGGGGAGCTGTTTTTT. It codes for CASSLGPSGGNTGELFF.

This sequence joins TRBV9 and TRBJ2-7, with a possible D match to TRBD2 (6 bases). Germline lookup yields CDR1 SGDLS and CDR2 YYNGEE. The CDR3 is 16 residues long. Trimming shortened V by 0 bases and J by 0 bases, and 13 bases separated the two germline ends. The CDR3 region has the DNA TGTGCCAGCAGCGTAGGTGGTAGCGGTAGCTCCTACGAGCAGTACTTC. Protein product: CASSVGGSGSSYEQYF.

V and J are TRBV3-1 (or the pseudogene TRBV3-2) and TRBJ2-1; D may be TRBD2 (5 bases). Germline V gene sequence: CDR1 LGHDT, CDR2 YNNKEL (reference sequence). CDR3 length: 14 residues. V was cut by 1 base and J by 4 bases, with 8 bases left in between. The CDR3 bases are TGTGCCAGCAGCCAAGTTCGGGGATACAATGAGCAGTTCTTC. As protein: CASSQVRGYNEQFF.

The chain has TRBV20-1 and TRBJ1-1; D is undetermined. This CDR3 spans 11 amino acids. The V gene lost 5 bases and the J gene lost 5 bases, with 9 bases spanning the gap. Per the germline V gene, CDR1 is DFQATT and CDR2 is SNEGSKA (reference sequence). CDR3 loop: CSAPTETEAFF. DNA for the CDR3: TGCAGTGCTCCGACTGAAACTGAAGCTTTCTTT.

The chain combines TRBV19 with TRBJ2-3; 9 bases align to TRBD2. The germline V gene has CDR1 LNHDA and CDR2 SQIVND (reference sequence). This CDR3 is built from 14 residues. After removal of 3 bases from V and 5 bases from J, the junction contained 3 bases not matched to a gene. In nucleotides, the CDR3 is TGTGCCAGTAGTATTGCGGGAGGGCAAGATACGCAGTATTTT. Encoded protein: CASSIAGGQDTQYF. Based on the CDR3 plus reference TRBV19 and TRBJ2-3, the full variable domain is DGGITQSPKYLFRKEGQNVTLSCEQNLNHDAMYWYRQDPGQGLRLIYYSQIVNDFQKGDIAEGYSVSREKKESFPLTVTSAQKNPTAFYLCASSIAGGQDTQYFGPGTRLTVL.

This chain links TRBV5-1 with TRBJ2-3; D possibly corresponds to TRBD2 (6 bases). V lost 4 bases and J 4 bases, leaving 16 bases between the germline ends. The CDR3 has 15 residues. Germline values: CDR1 SGHRS, CDR2 YFSETQ. The CDR3 loop reads CASSPLAGSADTQYF. The DNA of the CDR3 is TGCGCCAGCAGCCCACTAGCCGGGAGCGCAGATACGCAGTATTTT.

The chain recombines TRBV5-4 with TRBJ1-1, with D perhaps TRBD1 (6 bases). Germline assignment: CDR1 SGHNT and CDR2 YYREEE (reference sequence). V lost 4 bases and J 5 bases, leaving 18 bases between the germline ends. The length of the CDR3 is 15 residues. The CDR3 spells CASSRGYRVRTEAFF. In nucleotides, the CDR3 is TGTGCCAGCAGCCGAGGATACAGGGTTAGGACTGAAGCTTTCTTT.

This clone was counted once. The chain joins TRBV19 to TRBJ2-3; 11 nucleotides line up with TRBD2. The V gene's germline CDR1 is LNHDA and CDR2 SQIVND (reference sequence). The junction had 6 bases not matched to a gene; V was cut back by 6 bases and J by 4 bases. The CDR3 is 15 amino acids. CDR3 DNA: TGTGCCAGTAGCGCACTAGCGGGAGAAGCAGATACGCAGTATTTT. It is translated as CASSALAGEADTQYF.

The V gene is TRBV4-1, the J gene TRBJ1-1; 9 positions agree with TRBD1. Trimming took 1 base from V and 4 from J; bases not matched to a gene: 4. The CDR3 runs 15 residues. CDR1 MGHRA and CDR2 YSYEKL come from the germline V gene. CDR3 in amino acids: CASSQGDRESTEAFF. Written as DNA, the CDR3 is TGCGCCAGCAGCCAAGGGGACAGGGAGAGCACTGAAGCTTTCTTT.

This chain joins TRBV7-8 and TRBJ1-1; D perhaps matches TRBD1 (6 bases). The V end lost 7 bases, the J end lost 0 bases, and 18 bases lay between the germline ends. The germline V gene encodes CDR1 SGHVS and CDR2 FQNEAQ. CDR3 size: 16 residues. The CDR3 loop is CASTPRGAGVNTEAFF. DNA of the CDR3: TGTGCCAGCACCCCGCGGGGGGCTGGGGTGAACACTGAAGCTTTCTTT.

The gene calls are TRBV3-1 (or the pseudogene TRBV3-2) and TRBJ2-7, with 7 bases matching TRBD1. CDR1 is LGHDT and CDR2 is YNNKEL in the germline V gene (reference sequence). This CDR3 contains 14 residues. V was clipped by 4 bases and J by 4 bases; unmatched bases: 7. The CDR3 region has the DNA TGTGCCAGCAGCCTCGGACAGGCCCGTTACGAGCAGTACTTC. This gives the protein CASSLGQARYEQYF.

The rearrangement uses TRBV19 and TRBJ1-1; D perhaps matches TRBD1 (5 bases). Germline lookup yields CDR1 LNHDA and CDR2 SQIVND (reference sequence). The CDR3 has 17 residues. Trimming shortened V by 5 bases and J by 1 base, and 20 bases separated the two germline ends. The CDR3 reads CASSSIGWEGSNTEAFF. DNA for the CDR3: TGTGCCAGTAGTTCCATTGGGTGGGAGGGGTCGAACACTGAAGCTTTCTTT.

The chain has TRBV6-2 or TRBV6-3 and TRBJ1-1; D is ambiguous. The CDR3 is 12 residues long. V was clipped by 5 bases and J by 5 bases, with 9 bases between them. Germline CDR1 is MNHEY and CDR2 is SVGEGT. CDR3 sequence (DNA): TGTGCCAGCAGTCGACTTGGGACTGAAGCTTTCTTT. Translated: CASSRLGTEAFF.

This rearrangement joins TRBV19 to TRBJ1-2; 7 nucleotides align to TRBD1. Germline assignment: CDR1 LNHDA and CDR2 SQIVND (reference sequence). This CDR3 is built from 14 residues. V trimming: 3 bases; J trimming: 8 bases; junction bases outside the gene matches: 9. The CDR3 DNA follows: TGTGCCAGTAGTATTGGGGGGACAGTCAGCGGCTACACCTTC. Encoded protein: CASSIGGTVSGYTF.

The rearrangement links TRBV15 to TRBJ2-5; either TRBD1 or TRBD2 may supply D (5 bases each). V lost 1 base and J 4 bases, leaving 13 bases between the germline ends. The CDR3 sequence is 15 residues long. Germline CDR1 is LNHNV and CDR2 is YYDKDF (reference sequence). CDR3 DNA: TGTGCCACCAGCAGAGCGGGCACTGGGGGAGAGACCCAGTACTTC. Translation: CATSRAGTGGETQYF.

V and J are TRBV12-3 or TRBV12-4 and TRBJ1-4; D possibly corresponds to TRBD1 (5 bases). This CDR3 contains 12 residues. V lost 1 base and J 15 bases, leaving 12 bases between the germline ends. The CDR3 nucleotides are TGTGCCAGCAGTTTAGGGCCAGGGACGGTGTTTTTT. Its translation: CASSLGPGTVFF.

V is TRBV6-4 and J is TRBJ2-7; 10 nucleotides agree with TRBD1. With V trimmed by 8 bases and J by 5 bases, 9 bases remained unmatched. The V gene's germline CDR1 is MRHNA and CDR2 SNTAGT. The CDR3 extends over 14 amino acids. Here the CDR3 reads CASSRGQGIHEQYF. CDR3 sequence (DNA): TGTGCCAGCTCCAGGGGACAGGGGATCCACGAGCAGTACTTC.

The V call is TRBV7-2, the J call TRBJ2-7; TRBD1 aligns across 9 bases. From germline, CDR1 is SGHTA and CDR2 FQGNSA. The V segment lost 5 bases and the J segment 3 bases; nucleotides outside the gene matches: 5. The CDR3 consists of 14 residues. In DNA, the CDR3 is TGTGCCAGCAGCCAGGGACAGGGTTTCTACGAGCAGTACTTC. As protein: CASSQGQGFYEQYF.

The J gene is TRBJ1-1, the V gene TRBV18, with 7 bases aligning to TRBD1. CDR1 is KGHSH, CDR2 LQKENI, per germline. CDR3 length: 16 amino acids. V lost 2 bases, J lost 10 bases, and 16 bases stayed unmatched. The CDR3 loop reads CASSPKLGPGAGGAFF. The CDR3 region has the DNA TGTGCCAGCTCACCAAAGTTGGGCCCGGGTGCAGGGGGAGCTTTCTTT.

V and J are TRBV4-1 and TRBJ2-2; D remains unclear. V lost 1 base to trimming and J lost 4 bases, with 10 bases between them. Per the germline V gene, CDR1 is MGHRA and CDR2 is YSYEKL. The CDR3 has 15 amino acids. In DNA form, the CDR3 reads TGCGCCAGCAGCCAAGGACTGGCCGTCACCGGGGAGCTGTTTTTT. The encoded protein is CASSQGLAVTGELFF.